This is a list of T cell receptor beta chains from one sample in a study of T cells in severe cutaneous drug reactions. TCRdb reprocessed the multiplex PCR reads; each CDR3 protein has one entry and no DNA is given. Its clone listing holds tens of thousands of distinct CDR3 sequences. Input material: PBMCs. The receptors stem from a human donor with toxic epidermal necrolysis, a severe cutaneous drug reaction. Each CDR3 is given with its conserved first and last residue.

>17|TRBV29-1|TRBJ1-1
CSVGGLLGTGLGTEAFF
>12|TRBV7-2|TRBJ2-1
CASSRGSPEQFF
>18|TRBV27|TRBJ2-1
CASSLFKASWGRKDEQFF
>13|TRBV20-1|TRBJ2-7
CSARDPSSYEQYF
>15|TRBV19|TRBJ2-1
CASSMKGRSYNEQFF
>15|TRBV4-2|TRBJ2-4
CASSQLPEHENIQYF
>17|TRBV9|TRBJ1-1
CASSVVDWGRMNTEAFF
>12|TRBV2|TRBJ2-1
CASSVMGNEQFF
>13|TRBV4-3|TRBJ2-1
CASSQAIEDEQFF
>13|TRBV5-1|TRBJ1-2
CASSSGQGDGYTF